Listed here is a single T cell receptor (beta chain). The antigen remains unidentified. The source of the sample is a study of T cell responses to AZD1222 COVID-19 vaccine. Study information: The analysis combined second doses at about 4 or about 12 weeks.

The CDR3 spans 15 residues. V lost 5 bases to trimming and J lost 3 bases; unmatched junction nucleotides: 7. Per germline, CDR1 LNHNV and CDR2 YYDKDF (reference sequence). Clones were sequenced by immunoSEQ multiplex PCR, and TCRdb holds only the in-frame ones, with some missing. The data show around 100,000 clones, about 87% seen once. Study-wide findings and caveats: Among spike-specific TCRs, nearly half reportedly target unmutated variant regions.

This clonotype originated in an adult in good health. The sequenced sample was peripheral blood, obtained on day 0 of AZD1222 vaccination. The gene calls are TRBV15 and TRBJ2-7, with TRBD1 matching over 10 bases. CDR3 loop: CATSPGQGGLYEQYF. The CDR3 coding sequence is TGTGCCACCAGCCCTGGACAGGGGGGACTCTACGAGCAGTACTTC.